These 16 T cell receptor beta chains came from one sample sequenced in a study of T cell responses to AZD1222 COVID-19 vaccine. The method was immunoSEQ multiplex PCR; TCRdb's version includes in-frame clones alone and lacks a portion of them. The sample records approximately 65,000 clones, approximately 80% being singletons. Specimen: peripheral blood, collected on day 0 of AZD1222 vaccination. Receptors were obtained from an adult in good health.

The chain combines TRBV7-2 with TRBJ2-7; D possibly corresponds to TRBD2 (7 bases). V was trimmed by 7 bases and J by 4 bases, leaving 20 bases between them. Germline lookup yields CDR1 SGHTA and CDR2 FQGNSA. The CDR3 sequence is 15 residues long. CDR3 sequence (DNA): TGTGCCAGCACCCCGGGGGGAGGGGGATTTTACGAGCAGTACTTC. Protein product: CASTPGGGGFYEQYF.

The CDR3 loop is CASSLFNQPQHF. The DNA for the CDR3 is TGTGCCAGCAGTCTATTCAATCAGCCCCAGCATTTT. The chain combines TRBV12-3 or TRBV12-4 with TRBJ1-5, with D hard to call. Trimming took 5 bases from V and 3 from J, leaving 5 bases between them. The CDR3 extends over 12 amino acids.

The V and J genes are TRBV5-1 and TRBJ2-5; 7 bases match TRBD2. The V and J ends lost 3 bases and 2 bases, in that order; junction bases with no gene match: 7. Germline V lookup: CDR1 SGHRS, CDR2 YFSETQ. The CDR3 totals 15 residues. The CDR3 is CASSSGTSEQETQYF. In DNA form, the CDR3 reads TGCGCCAGCAGCTCTGGCACTAGCGAGCAAGAGACCCAGTACTTC.

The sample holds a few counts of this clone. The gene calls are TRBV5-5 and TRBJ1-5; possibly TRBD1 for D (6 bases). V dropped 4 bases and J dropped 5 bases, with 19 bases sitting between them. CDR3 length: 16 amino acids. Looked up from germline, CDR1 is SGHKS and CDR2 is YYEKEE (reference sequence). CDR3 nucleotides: TGTGCCAGCAGCACGGACAGAGTTACGGCAGATCAGCCCCAGCATTTT. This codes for CASSTDRVTADQPQHF.

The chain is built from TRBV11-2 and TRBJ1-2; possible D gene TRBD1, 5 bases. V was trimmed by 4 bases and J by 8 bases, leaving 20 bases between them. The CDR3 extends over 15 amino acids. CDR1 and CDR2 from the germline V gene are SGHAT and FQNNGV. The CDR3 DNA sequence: TGTGCCAGCAGCTCCGGGACTCAATCTTTCAAGGGCTACACCTTC. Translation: CASSSGTQSFKGYTF.

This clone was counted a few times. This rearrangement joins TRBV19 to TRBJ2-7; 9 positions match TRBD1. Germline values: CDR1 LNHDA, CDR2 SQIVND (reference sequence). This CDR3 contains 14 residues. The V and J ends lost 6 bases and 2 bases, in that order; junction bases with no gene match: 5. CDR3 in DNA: TGTGCCAGTAGACCGGGACAGGGCCCCTACGAGCAGTACTTC. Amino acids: CASRPGQGPYEQYF.

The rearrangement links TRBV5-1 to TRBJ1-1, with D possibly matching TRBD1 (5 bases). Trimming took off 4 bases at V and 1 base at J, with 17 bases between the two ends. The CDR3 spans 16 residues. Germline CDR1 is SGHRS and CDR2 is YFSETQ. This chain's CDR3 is CASSVVGVGANTEAFF. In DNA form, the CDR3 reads TGCGCCAGCAGCGTTGTGGGCGTAGGGGCGAACACTGAAGCTTTCTTT.

CDR3 in DNA: TGTGCCAGCAGTTTATTGGGACAGGGTGGAGGTGGCTACACCTTC. This sequence encodes CASSLLGQGGGGYTF. J is TRBJ1-2 and V is TRBV28, with 9 bases fitting TRBD1. After removal of 1 base from V and 7 bases from J, the junction contained 7 bases not matched to a gene. This CDR3 spans 15 amino acids. Germline values: CDR1 MDHEN, CDR2 SYDVKM.

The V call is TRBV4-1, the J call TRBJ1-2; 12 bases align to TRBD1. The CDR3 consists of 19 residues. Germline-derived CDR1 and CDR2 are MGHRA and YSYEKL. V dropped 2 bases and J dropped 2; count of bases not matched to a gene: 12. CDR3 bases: TGCGCCAGCAGCCAAACCATCACCGGGACAGGGGGCGGAAACTATGGCTACACCTTC. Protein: CASSQTITGTGGGNYGYTF.

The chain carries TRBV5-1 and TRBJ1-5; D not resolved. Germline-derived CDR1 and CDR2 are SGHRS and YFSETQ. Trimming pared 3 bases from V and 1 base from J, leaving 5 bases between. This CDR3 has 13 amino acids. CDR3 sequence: CASSSESNQPQHF. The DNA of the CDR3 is TGCGCCAGCAGCTCCGAAAGCAATCAGCCCCAGCATTTT. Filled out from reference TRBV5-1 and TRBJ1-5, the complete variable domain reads KAGVTQTPRYLIKTRGQQVTLSCSPISGHRSVSWYQQTPGQGLQFLFEYFSETQRNKGNFPGRFSGRQFSNSRSEMNVSTLELGDSALYLCASSSESNQPQHFGDGTRLSIL.

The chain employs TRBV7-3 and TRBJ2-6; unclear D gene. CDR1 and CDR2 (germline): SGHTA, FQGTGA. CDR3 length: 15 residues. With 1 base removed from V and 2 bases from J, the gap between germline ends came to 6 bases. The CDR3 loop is CASSLKIAGANVLTF. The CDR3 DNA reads TGTGCCAGCAGCTTAAAAATCGCTGGGGCCAACGTCCTGACTTTC. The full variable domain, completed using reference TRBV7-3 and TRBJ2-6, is GAGVSQTPSNKVTEKGKYVELRCDPISGHTALYWYRQSLGQGPEFLIYFQGTGAADDSGLPNDRFFAVRPEGSVSTLKIQRTERGDSAVYLCASSLKIAGANVLTFGAGSRLTVL.

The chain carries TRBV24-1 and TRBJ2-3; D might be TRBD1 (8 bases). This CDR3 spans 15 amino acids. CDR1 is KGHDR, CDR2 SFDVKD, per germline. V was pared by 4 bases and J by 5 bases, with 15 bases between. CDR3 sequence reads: CATSDFTGGGDTQYF. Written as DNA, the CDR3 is TGTGCCACCAGTGACTTTACAGGGGGGGGAGATACGCAGTATTTT.

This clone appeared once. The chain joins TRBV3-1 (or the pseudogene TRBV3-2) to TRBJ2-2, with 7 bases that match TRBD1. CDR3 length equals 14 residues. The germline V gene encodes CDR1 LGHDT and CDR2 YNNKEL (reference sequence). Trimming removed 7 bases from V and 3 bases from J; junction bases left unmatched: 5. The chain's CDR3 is CASKGASDTGELFF. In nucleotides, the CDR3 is TGTGCCAGCAAGGGGGCGTCGGACACCGGGGAGCTGTTTTTT.

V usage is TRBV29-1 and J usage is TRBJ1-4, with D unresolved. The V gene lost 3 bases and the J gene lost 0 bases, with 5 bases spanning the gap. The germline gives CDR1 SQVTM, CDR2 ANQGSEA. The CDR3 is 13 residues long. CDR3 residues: CSVDDATNEKLFF. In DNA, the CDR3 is TGCAGCGTTGATGATGCAACTAATGAAAAACTGTTTTTT.

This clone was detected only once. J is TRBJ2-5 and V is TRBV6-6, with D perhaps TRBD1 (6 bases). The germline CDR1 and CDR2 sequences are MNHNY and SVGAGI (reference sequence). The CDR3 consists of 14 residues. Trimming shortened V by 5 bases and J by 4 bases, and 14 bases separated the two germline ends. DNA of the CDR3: TGTGCCAGCAGTAAGGGGGATGTCTCAGAGACCCAGTACTTC. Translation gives CASSKGDVSETQYF.

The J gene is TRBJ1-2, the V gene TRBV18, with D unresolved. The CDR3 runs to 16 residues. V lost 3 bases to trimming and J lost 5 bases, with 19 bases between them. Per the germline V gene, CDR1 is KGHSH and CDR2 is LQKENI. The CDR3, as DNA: TGTGCCAGCTCACCCGTATCGGACCCCCGAGGGTATGGCTACACCTTC. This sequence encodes CASSPVSDPRGYGYTF. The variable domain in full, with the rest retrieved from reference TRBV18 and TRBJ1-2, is NAGVMQNPRHLVRRRGQEARLRCSPMKGHSHVYWYRQLPEEGLKFMVYLQKENIIDESGMPKERFSAEFPKEGPSILRIQQVVRGDSAAYFCASSPVSDPRGYGYTFGSGTRLTVV.